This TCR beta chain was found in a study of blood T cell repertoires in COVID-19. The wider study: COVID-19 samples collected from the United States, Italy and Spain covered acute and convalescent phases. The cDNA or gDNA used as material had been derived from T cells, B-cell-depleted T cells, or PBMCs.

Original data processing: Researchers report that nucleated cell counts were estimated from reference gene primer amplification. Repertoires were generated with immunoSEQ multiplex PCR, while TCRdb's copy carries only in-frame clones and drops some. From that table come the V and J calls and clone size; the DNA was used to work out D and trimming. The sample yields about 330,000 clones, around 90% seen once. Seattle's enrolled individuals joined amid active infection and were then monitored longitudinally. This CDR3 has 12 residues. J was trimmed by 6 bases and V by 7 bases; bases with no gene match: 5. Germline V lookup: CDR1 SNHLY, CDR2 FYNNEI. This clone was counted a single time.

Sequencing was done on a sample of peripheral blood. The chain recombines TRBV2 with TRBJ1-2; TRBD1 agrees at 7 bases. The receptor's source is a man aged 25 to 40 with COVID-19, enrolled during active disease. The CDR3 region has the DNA TGTGCCAGCAACGACAGGGCTCATGGCTACACCTTC. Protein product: CASNDRAHGYTF.